The count of the clone carrying this TCR beta chain is one. The data stem from a study of blood T cell repertoires in COVID-19. Looking at the study overall: PBMCs, B-cell-depleted T cells, or T cells were the source of the cDNA or gDNA that made up the material.

Clones were sequenced by immunoSEQ multiplex PCR, and TCRdb holds only the in-frame ones, with some missing. The table lists about 280,000 clones, approximately 83% of them singletons. V lost 5 bases to trimming and J lost 7 bases; unmatched junction nucleotides: 8. The V gene's germline CDR1 is SQVTM and CDR2 ANQGSEA. This CDR3 is 14 amino acids long. The receptor was isolated from a woman aged 45-59 years who had recovered from COVID-19. Material: peripheral blood. The chain recombines TRBV29-1 with TRBJ1-2, with TRBD1 identical over 12 bases. This CDR3 is CSVRDRGRGPGYTF. CDR3 DNA sequence: TGCAGCGTTAGGGACAGGGGGCGCGGTCCTGGCTACACCTTC.